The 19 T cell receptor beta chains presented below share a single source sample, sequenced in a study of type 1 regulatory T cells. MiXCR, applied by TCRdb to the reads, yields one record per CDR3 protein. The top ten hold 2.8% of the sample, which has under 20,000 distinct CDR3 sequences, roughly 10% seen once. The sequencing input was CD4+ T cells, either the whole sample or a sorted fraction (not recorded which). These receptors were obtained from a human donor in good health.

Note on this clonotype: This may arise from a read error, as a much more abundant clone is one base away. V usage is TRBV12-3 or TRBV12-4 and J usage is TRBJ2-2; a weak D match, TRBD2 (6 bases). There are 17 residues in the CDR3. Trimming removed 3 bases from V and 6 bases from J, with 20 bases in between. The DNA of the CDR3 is TGTGCCAGCAGTTTCCAGGGCCGGGACTGGATCCCCGGGGAGCTGTTTTTT. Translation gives CASSFQGRDWIPGELFF.

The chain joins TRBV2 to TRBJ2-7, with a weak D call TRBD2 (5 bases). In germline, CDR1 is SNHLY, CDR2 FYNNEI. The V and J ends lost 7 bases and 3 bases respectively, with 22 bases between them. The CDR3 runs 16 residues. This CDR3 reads CASIDSRSGGLYEQYF. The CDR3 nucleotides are TGTGCCAGCATCGACTCCCGCAGCGGTGGGCTCTACGAGCAGTACTTC.

CDR3 region: CSGTVNYEQYF. The CDR3 nucleotides are TGCAGCGGGACAGTCAACTACGAGCAGTACTTC. The chain uses TRBV29-1 and TRBJ2-7; D is possibly TRBD1 (6 bases). V was cut by 7 bases and J by 3 bases, with 10 bases left in between. The CDR3 contains 11 residues. Germline values: CDR1 SQVTM, CDR2 ANQGSEA.

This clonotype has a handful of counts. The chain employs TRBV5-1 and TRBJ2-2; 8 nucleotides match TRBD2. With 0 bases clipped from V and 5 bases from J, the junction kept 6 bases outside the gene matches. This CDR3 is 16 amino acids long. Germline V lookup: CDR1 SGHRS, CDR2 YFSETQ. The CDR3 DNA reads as TGCGCCAGCAGCTTGGCGGTCTCTAGCGGGACCGGGGAGCTGTTTTTT. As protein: CASSLAVSSGTGELFF.

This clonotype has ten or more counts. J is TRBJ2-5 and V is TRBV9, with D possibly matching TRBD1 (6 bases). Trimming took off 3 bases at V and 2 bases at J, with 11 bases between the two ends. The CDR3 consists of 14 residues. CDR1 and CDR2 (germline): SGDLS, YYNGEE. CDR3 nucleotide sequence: TGTGCCAGCAGCGCCGGGACATATCAAGAGACCCAGTACTTC. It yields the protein CASSAGTYQETQYF.

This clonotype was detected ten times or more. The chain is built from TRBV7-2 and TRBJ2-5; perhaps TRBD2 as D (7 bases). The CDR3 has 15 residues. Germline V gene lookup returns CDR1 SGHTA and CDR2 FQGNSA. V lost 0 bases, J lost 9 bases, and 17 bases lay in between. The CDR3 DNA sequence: TGTGCCAGCAGCTTAGCGGCTAGCGGTGAGGGGGCCCAGTACTTC. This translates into CASSLAASGEGAQYF.

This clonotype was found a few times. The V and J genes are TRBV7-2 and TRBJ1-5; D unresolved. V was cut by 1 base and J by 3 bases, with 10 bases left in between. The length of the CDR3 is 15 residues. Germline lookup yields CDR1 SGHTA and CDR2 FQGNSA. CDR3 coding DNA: TGTGCCAGCAGCTTAGGTGGGGTGCCCAATCAGCCCCAGCATTTT. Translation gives CASSLGGVPNQPQHF.

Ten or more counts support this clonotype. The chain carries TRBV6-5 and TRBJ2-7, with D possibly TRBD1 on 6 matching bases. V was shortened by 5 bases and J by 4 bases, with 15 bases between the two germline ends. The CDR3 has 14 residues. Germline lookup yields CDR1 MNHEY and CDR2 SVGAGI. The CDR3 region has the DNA TGTGCCAGCAGTCTTTTTCAGGGGTCGTACGAGCAGTACTTC. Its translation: CASSLFQGSYEQYF.

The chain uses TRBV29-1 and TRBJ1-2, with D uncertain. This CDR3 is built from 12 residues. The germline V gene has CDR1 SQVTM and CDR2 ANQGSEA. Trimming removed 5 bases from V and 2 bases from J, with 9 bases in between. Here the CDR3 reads CSVTGRNYGYTF. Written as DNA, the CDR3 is TGCAGCGTTACGGGTCGGAACTATGGCTACACCTTC.

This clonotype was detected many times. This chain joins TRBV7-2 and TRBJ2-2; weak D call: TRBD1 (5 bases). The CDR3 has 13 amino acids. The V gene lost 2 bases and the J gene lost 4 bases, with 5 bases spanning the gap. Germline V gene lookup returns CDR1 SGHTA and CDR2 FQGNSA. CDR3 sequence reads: CASSLQGTGELFF. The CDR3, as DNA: TGTGCCAGCAGCTTACAGGGCACCGGGGAGCTGTTTTTT.

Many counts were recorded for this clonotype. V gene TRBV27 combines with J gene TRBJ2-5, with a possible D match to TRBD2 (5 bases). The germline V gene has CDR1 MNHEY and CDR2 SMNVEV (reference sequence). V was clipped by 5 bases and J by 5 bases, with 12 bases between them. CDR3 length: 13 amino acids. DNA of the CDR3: TGTGCCAGCAGTCGAGCTAGAGGGGAGACCCAGTACTTC. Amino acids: CASSRARGETQYF.

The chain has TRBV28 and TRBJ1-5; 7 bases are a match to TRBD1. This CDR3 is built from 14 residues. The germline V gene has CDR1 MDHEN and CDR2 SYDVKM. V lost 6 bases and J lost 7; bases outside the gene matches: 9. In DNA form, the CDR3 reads TGTGCCAGCAGAGATACGGACAGGATCCAGCCCCAGCATTTT. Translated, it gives CASRDTDRIQPQHF.

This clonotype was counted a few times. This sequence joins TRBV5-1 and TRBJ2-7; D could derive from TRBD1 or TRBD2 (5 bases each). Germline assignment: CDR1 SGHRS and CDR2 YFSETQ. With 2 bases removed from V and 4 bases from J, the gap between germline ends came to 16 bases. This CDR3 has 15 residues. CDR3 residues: CASSFVTGTLYEQYF. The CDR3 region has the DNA TGCGCCAGCAGCTTTGTAACCGGGACGCTATACGAGCAGTACTTC.

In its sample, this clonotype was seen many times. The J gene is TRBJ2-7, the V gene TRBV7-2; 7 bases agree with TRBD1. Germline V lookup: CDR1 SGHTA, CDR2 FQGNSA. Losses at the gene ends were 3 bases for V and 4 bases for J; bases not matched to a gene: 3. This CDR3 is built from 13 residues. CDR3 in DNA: TGTGCCAGCAGCTTCTACAGGGGATACGAGCAGTACTTC. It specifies CASSFYRGYEQYF.

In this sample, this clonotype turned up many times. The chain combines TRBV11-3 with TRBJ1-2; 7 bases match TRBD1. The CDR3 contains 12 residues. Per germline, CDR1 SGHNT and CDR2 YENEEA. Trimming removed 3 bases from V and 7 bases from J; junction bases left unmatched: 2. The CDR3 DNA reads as TGTGCCAGCAGCTTGGACAGGCTTGGCTACACCTTC. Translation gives CASSLDRLGYTF. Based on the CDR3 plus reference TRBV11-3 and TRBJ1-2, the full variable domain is EAGVVQSPRYKIIEKKQPVAFWCNPISGHNTLYWYLQNLGQGPELLIRYENEEAVDDSQLPKDRFSAERLKGVDSTLKIQPAELGDSAVYLCASSLDRLGYTFGSGTRLTVV.

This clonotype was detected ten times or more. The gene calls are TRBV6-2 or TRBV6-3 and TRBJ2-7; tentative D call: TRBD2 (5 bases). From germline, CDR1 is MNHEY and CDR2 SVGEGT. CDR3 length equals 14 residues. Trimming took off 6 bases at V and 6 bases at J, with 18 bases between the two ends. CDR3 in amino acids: CASRSTTLAFEQYF. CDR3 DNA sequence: TGTGCCAGCAGAAGTACGACCCTAGCCTTCGAGCAGTACTTC.

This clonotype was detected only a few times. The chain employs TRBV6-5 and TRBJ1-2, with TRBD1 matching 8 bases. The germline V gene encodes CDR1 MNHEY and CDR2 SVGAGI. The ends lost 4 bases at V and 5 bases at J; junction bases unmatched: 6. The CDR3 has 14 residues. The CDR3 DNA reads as TGTGCCAGCAGTTTAGGACAGGGACGATATGGCTACACCTTC. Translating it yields CASSLGQGRYGYTF.

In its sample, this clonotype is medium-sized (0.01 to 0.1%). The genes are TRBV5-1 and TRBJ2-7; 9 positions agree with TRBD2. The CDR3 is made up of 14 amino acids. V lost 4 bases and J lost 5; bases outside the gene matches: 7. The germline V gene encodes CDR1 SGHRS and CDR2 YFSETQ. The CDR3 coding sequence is TGCGCCAGCAGCATTAGCGGGAGCTTCCACGAGCAGTACTTC. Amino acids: CASSISGSFHEQYF.

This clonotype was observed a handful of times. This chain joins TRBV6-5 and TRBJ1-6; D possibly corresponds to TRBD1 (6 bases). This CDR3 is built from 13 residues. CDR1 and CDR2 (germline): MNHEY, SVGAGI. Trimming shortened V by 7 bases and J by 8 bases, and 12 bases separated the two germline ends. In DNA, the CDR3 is TGTGCCAGCACCGGGGGGCTTTATTCACCCCTCCACTTT. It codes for CASTGGLYSPLHF.